This TCR beta chain stems from a study of CD8 T cells in Susac syndrome (dated by TCRdb to between 2018 and 2021). At the level of the whole study: Whether CD8+ T cell activation and differentiation in Susac syndrome was antigen driven was tested using repertoire sequencing. Clonality of the CD8+ T cell repertoire was compared between roughly eleven healthy donors, around 14 Susac syndrome patients and fewer than 16 multiple sclerosis patients.

For this clonotype: Its antigen is unknown. No much larger clone exists at a distance of one base, and base qualities are not known.

V is cut back by 4 bases and J by 8 bases, with 15 bases in the junction unmatched. Reading the germline V gene gives CDR1 MGHRA and CDR2 YSYEKL. Taken from cysteine to phenylalanine, the CDR3 has 17 residues. This entry keeps only the CDR3 DNA: 51 bases, framed from base 1. Peripheral blood CD8+ and CD4+ T cells from healthy donors, Susac syndrome patients and multiple sclerosis patients were profiled using high-throughput TCR beta sequencing. The multiple sclerosis controls were treatment-naive patients who had stable or active relapsing-remitting disease and met the revised McDonald criteria. Bulk CD8+ and CD4+ T cells were purified by magnetic negative isolation, while CD8+ TEMRA cells were enriched using FACS. Blood was collected in EDTA tubes and processed within 24 hours, with PBMCs isolated through density gradient centrifugation. PBMCs intended for TCR sequencing were frozen in liquid nitrogen and were later thawed in a 37 degrees C water bath. Purity of sorted or isolated CD4+, CD8+ and CD8+ TEMRA cells was at least 90%.

Findings and caveats that apply to the study as a whole: The TCR sequencing and HLA analysis was acknowledged to have included a relatively small number of individuals.

RNA was extracted with the RNeasy kit and about 0.45 to 1 ug was reverse transcribed using random hexamers. The immunoSEQ multiplex PCR assay, which covers 54 Vbeta and 13 Jbeta segments, was used to amplify TCR beta CDR3 regions. Bias from PCR amplification was corrected by using a synthetic template baseline for primer optimization and for computational correction. Under the source paper's analysis protocol: Only productive sequences were kept, with reads annotated to V, D and J genes according to IMGT and analyzed in immunoSEQ Analyzer. To calculate clonality, Shannon entropy was normalized by log2 of the number of productive unique sequences and then subtracted from one. For each patient and control, public and private clones were evaluated among the 100 most prevalent clones. Clones were defined as Susac-specific when absent from the healthy and MS cohorts, from some 1,100 published viral clones and from other ImmuneACCESS disease sequences. TCRdb cleaned the public reads at Q25 with fastp, built clones with MiXCR and kept in-frame beta chains. Identical CDR3 proteins give one entry, which carries the most common genes and DNA. The V and J calls and clone size come from TCRdb's table, not from the authors' own analysis. The sample has some 450,000 distinct CDR3 sequences on record, more than 70% of them singletons. Roughly 0.1% of the sample lies in the top ten.

The sample comprised CD8+ T cells from PBMCs. This chain is built from TRBV4-1 and TRBJ2-3, with TRBD2 identical over 10 junction bases. The receptor's source is a human donor with multiple sclerosis. The sequenced DNA: TGCGCCAGCAGCCCCCCGCGAGCGGGGGGGCCGTCCGCTACGCAGTATTTT. This sequence encodes CASSPPRAGGPSATQYF.